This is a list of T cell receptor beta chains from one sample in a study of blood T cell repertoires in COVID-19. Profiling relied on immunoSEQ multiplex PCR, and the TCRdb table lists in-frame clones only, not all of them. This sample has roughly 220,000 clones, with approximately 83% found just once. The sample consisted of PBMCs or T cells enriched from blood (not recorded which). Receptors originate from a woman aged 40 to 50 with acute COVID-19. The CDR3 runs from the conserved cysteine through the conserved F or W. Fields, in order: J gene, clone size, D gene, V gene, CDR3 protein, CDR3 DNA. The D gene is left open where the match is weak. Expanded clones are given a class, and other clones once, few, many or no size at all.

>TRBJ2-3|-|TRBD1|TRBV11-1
CASSFNRGGTDTQYF
TGTGCCAGCAGCTTTAACAGGGGCGGCACAGATACGCAGTATTTT
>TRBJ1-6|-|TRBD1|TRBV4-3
CASSQASGQGEGSPLHF
TGCGCCAGCAGCCAAGCGTCAGGACAGGGTGAAGGTTCACCCCTCCACTTT
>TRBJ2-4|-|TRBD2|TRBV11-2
CASSSLSGSFVENIQYF
TGTGCCAGCAGCTCCCTTAGCGGGAGTTTTGTGGAAAACATTCAGTACTTC
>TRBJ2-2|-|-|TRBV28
CASKAGTSNTGELFF
TGTGCCAGCAAGGCGGGGACTTCGAACACCGGGGAGCTGTTTTTT
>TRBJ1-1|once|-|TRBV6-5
CASSMTENTEAFF
TGTGCCAGCAGTATGACAGAGAACACTGAAGCTTTCTTT
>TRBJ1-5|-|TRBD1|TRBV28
CASSLWGWDRKEPQHF
TGTGCCAGCAGTTTATGGGGATGGGACAGGAAGGAGCCCCAGCATTTT
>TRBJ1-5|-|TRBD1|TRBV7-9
CASSLDRGLGNQPQHF
TGTGCCAGCAGCTTGGACAGGGGGCTGGGCAATCAGCCCCAGCATTTT
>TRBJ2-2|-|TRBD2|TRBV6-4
CASSGRATGELFF
TGTGCCAGCAGCGGGAGGGCCACCGGGGAGCTGTTTTTT
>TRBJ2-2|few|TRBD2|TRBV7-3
CASSLTSGGELFF
TGTGCCAGCAGTCTCACTAGCGGCGGGGAGCTGTTTTTT
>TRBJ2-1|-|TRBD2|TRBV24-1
CATSDSLSGRLGGNNEQFF
TGTGCCACCAGTGATTCCCTTAGCGGGAGGCTGGGAGGAAATAATGAGCAGTTCTTC
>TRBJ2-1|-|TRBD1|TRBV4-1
CASSHRQGINNEQFF
TGCGCCAGCAGCCACCGACAGGGAATCAACAATGAGCAGTTCTTC
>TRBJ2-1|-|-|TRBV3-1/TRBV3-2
CASSQDLLSSYNEQFF
TGTGCCAGCAGCCAAGATCTTCTGAGCTCCTACAATGAGCAGTTCTTC
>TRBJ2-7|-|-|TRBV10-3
CAISESREQYF
TGTGCCATCAGTGAGTCGAGGGAGCAGTACTTC
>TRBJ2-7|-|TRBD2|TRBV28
CASSLPGGTYEQYF
TGTGCCAGCAGTTTGCCGGGAGGGACCTACGAGCAGTACTTC
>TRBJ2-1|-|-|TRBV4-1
CASSQGTYNEQFF
TGCGCCAGCAGCCAAGGGACTTACAATGAGCAGTTCTTC
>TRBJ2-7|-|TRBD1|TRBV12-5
CASGLAGRQGYEQYF
TGTGCTAGTGGTTTGGCCGGACGACAGGGCTACGAGCAGTACTTC
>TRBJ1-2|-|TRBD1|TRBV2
CASSLTGGGYTF
TGTGCCAGCAGTCTAACAGGGGGAGGCTACACCTTC
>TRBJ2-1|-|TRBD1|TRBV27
CASSFRGLIGNEQFF
TGTGCCAGCAGTTTCAGGGGGCTTATAGGCAATGAGCAGTTCTTC
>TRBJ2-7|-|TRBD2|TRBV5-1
CASSEGGLAAYEQYF
TGCGCCAGCAGTGAAGGGGGACTAGCGGCCTACGAGCAGTACTTC
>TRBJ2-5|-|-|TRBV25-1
CASSEVDFRETQYF
TGTGCCAGCAGTGAAGTCGACTTTCGGGAGACCCAGTACTTC
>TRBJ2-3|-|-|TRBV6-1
CASSEPAVSTDTQYF
TGTGCCAGCAGTGAACCGGCGGTAAGCACAGATACGCAGTATTTT
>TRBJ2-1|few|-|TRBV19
CATLGGGNEQFF
TGTGCCACCCTAGGGGGGGGGAATGAGCAGTTCTTC
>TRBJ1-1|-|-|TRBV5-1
CASTPVGGAEAFF
TGCGCCAGCACCCCGGTAGGGGGGGCTGAAGCTTTCTTT
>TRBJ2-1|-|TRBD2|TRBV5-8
CASSHQRLAGGLAWNEQFF
TGTGCCAGCAGCCATCAACGACTAGCGGGAGGCCTCGCGTGGAATGAGCAGTTCTTC
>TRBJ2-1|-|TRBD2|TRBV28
CASRSPGLASEQFF
TGTGCCAGCAGATCGCCGGGACTAGCGAGTGAGCAGTTCTTC
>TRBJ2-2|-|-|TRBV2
CASNFNGELFF
TGTGCCAGCAACTTCAACGGGGAGCTGTTTTTT
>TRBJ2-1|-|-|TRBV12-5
CASGLGQVYNEQFF
TGTGCTAGTGGTTTGGGACAGGTATACAATGAGCAGTTCTTC
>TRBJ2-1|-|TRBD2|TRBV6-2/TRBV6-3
CASSRTAAGLAGTGSYNEQFF
TGTGCCAGCAGTCGGACAGCAGCGGGACTAGCGGGAACCGGCTCCTACAATGAGCAGTTCTTC
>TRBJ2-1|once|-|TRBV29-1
CSVSDNEQFF
TGCAGCGTGTCCGACAATGAGCAGTTCTTC
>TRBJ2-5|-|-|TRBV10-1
CASSRGGLQETQYF
TGCGCCAGCAGTAGAGGGGGTCTCCAAGAGACCCAGTACTTC
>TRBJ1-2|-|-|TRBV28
CASSPDSPYGYTF
TGTGCCAGCAGTCCGGACAGCCCTTATGGCTACACCTTC
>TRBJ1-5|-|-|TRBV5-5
CASSLGVRNQPQHF
TGTGCCAGCAGCTTAGGGGTCCGCAATCAGCCCCAGCATTTT
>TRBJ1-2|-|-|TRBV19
CASSVGGNYGYTF
TGTGCCAGTAGTGTCGGGGGGAACTATGGCTACACCTTC
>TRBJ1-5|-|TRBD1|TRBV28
CASSHPQGSGQPQHF
TGTGCCAGCAGCCACCCACAGGGGAGTGGGCAGCCCCAGCATTTT
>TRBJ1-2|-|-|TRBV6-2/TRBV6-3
CASSYSENGYTF
TGTGCCAGCAGTTACAGTGAGAACGGCTACACCTTC
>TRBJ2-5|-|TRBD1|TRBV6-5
CASSRRDSLGAQYF
TGTGCCAGCAGCCGCCGGGACAGTCTGGGCGCCCAGTACTTC
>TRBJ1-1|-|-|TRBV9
CASSVEASEGNTEAFF
TGTGCCAGCAGCGTAGAGGCTTCGGAGGGCAACACTGAAGCTTTCTTT
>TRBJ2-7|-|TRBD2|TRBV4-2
CASSSALLAGGEEQYF
TGTGCCAGCAGCTCCGCCTTACTAGCGGGAGGGGAAGAGCAGTACTTC
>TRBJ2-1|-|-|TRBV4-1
CASSQGTGASNEQFF
TGCGCCAGCAGCCAAGGTACCGGAGCTAGCAATGAGCAGTTCTTC
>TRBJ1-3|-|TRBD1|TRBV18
CASSQATGETGNTIYF
TGTGCCAGCTCGCAAGCGACAGGGGAGACTGGAAACACCATATATTTT